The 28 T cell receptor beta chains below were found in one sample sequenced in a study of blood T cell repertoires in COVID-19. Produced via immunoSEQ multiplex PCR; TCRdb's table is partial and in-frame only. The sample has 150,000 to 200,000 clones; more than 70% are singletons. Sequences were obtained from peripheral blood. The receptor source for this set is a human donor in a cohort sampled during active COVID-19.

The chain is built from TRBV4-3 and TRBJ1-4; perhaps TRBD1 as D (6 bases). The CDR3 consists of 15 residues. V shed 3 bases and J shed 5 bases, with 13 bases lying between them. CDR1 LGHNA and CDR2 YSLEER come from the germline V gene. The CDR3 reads CASSQGTGKNEKLFF. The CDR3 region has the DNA TGCGCCAGCAGCCAGGGCACAGGGAAGAATGAAAAACTGTTTTTT.

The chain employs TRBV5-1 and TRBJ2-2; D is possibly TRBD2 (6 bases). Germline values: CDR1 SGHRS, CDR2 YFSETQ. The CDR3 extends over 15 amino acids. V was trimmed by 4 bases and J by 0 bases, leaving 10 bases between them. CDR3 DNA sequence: TGCGCCAGCAGCGCGGGACGGACGAACACCGGGGAGCTGTTTTTT. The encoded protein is CASSAGRTNTGELFF.

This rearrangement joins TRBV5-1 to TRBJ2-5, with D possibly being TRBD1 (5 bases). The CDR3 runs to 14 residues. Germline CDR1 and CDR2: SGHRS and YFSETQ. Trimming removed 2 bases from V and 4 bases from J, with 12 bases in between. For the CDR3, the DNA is TGCGCCAGCAGCTTAACACAGGCTCGAGAGACCCAGTACTTC. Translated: CASSLTQARETQYF.

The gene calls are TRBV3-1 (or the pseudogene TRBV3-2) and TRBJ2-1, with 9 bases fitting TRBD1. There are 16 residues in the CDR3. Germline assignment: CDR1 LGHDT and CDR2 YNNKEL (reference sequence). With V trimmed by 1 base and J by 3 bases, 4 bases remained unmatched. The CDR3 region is CASSQGGQGNYNEQFF. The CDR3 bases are TGTGCCAGCAGCCAAGGAGGACAGGGGAACTACAATGAGCAGTTCTTC.

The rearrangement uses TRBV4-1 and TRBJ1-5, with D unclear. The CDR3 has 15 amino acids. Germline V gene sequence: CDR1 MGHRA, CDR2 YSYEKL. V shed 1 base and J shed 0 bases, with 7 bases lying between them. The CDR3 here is CASSQGDYSNQPQHF. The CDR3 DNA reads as TGCGCCAGCAGCCAAGGAGATTATAGCAATCAGCCCCAGCATTTT.

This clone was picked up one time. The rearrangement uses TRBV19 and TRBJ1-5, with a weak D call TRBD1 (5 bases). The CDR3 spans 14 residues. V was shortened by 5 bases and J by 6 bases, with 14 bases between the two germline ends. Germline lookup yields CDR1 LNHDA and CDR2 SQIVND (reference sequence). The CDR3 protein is CASSSQGNGQPQHF. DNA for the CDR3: TGTGCCAGTAGTTCTCAGGGAAACGGTCAGCCCCAGCATTTT. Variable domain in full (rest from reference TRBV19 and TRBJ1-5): DGGITQSPKYLFRKEGQNVTLSCEQNLNHDAMYWYRQDPGQGLRLIYYSQIVNDFQKGDIAEGYSVSREKKESFPLTVTSAQKNPTAFYLCASSSQGNGQPQHFGDGTRLSIL.

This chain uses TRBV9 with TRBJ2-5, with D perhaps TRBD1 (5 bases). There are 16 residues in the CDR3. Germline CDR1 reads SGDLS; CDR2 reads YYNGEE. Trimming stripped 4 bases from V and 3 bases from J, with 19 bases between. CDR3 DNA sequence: TGTGCCAGCAGCCTTCACCCTAATCTAGGGGAAGAGACCCAGTACTTC. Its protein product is CASSLHPNLGEETQYF.

Here the CDR3 DNA reads TGTGCCAGCTCACCCCCAAGACAGCAGAACACTGAAGCTTTCTTT. Translating gives CASSPPRQQNTEAFF. This chain connects TRBV18 to TRBJ1-1; possibly TRBD1 for D (5 bases). The CDR3 length is 15 residues. Deletions cut 3 bases from V and 1 base from J, with 12 bases between. CDR1 is KGHSH and CDR2 is LQKENI in the germline V gene.

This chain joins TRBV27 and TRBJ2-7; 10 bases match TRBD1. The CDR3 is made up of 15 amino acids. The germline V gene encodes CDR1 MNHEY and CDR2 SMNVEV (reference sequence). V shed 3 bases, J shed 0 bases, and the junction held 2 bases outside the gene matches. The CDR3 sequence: CASSLDRGSSYEQYF. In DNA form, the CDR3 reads TGTGCCAGCAGTTTGGACAGGGGGAGCTCCTACGAGCAGTACTTC.

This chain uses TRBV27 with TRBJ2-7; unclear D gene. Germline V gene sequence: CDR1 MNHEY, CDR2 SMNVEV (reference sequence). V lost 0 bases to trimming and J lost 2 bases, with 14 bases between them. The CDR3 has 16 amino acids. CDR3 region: CASSLSTATRTYEQYF. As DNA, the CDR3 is TGTGCCAGCAGTTTATCGACCGCGACCAGGACCTACGAGCAGTACTTC.

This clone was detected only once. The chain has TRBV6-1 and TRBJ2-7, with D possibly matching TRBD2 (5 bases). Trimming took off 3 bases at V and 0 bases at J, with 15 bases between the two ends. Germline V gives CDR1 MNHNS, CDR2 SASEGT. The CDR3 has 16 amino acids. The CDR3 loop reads CASSDPPEGYSYEQYF. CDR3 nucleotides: TGTGCCAGCAGTGACCCGCCCGAGGGCTACTCCTACGAGCAGTACTTC.

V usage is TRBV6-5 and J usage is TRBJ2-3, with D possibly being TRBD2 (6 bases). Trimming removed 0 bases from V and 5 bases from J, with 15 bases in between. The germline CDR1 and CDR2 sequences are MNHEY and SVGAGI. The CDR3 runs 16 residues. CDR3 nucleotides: TGTGCCAGCAGTTACTCCCGGGACTTTGTTAAAGATACGCAGTATTTT. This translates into CASSYSRDFVKDTQYF.

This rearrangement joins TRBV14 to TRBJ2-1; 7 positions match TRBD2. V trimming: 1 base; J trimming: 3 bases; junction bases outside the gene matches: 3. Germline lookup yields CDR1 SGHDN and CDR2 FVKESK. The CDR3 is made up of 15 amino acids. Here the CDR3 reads CASSQVGGSYNEQFF. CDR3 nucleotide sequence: TGTGCCAGCAGCCAAGTGGGCGGGAGCTACAATGAGCAGTTCTTC.

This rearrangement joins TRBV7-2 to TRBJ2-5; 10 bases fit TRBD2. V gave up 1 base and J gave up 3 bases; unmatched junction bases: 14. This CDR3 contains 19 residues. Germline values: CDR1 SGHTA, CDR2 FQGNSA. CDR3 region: CASSLVGFGLAVVKETQYF. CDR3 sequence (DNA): TGTGCCAGCAGCTTAGTAGGGTTTGGACTAGCGGTGGTAAAAGAGACCCAGTACTTC.

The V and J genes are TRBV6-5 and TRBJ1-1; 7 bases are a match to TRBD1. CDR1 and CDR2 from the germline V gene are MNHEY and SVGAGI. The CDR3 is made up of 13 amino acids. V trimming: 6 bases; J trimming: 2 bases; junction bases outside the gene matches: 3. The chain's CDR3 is CASSRQGNTEAFF. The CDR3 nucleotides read TGTGCCAGCAGCCGACAGGGCAACACTGAAGCTTTCTTT.

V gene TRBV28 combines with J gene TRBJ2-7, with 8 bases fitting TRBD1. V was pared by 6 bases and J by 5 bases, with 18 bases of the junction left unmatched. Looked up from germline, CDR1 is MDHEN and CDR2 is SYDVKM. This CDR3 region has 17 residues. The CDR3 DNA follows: TGTGCCAGCAGCAACGTAGGAGGACAGGGATATTTAAACGAGCAGTACTTC. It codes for CASSNVGGQGYLNEQYF.

CDR3 sequence (DNA): TGTGCCAGCAGCGTGGAGGTGGGAAGGGCTGGCTCTGGGGCCAACGTCCTGACTTTC. Amino acid sequence: CASSVEVGRAGSGANVLTF. The chain couples TRBV9 to TRBJ2-6, with D tentatively TRBD2 (5 bases). The ends were cut back, 2 bases at V and 0 bases at J, with 18 bases in the middle. The CDR3 extends over 19 amino acids. The germline V gene has CDR1 SGDLS and CDR2 YYNGEE.

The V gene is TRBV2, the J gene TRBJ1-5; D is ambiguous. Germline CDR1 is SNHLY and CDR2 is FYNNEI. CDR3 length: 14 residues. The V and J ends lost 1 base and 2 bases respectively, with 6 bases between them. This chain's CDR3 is CASSEDAGNQPQHF. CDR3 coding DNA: TGTGCCAGCAGTGAAGATGCAGGCAATCAGCCCCAGCATTTT.

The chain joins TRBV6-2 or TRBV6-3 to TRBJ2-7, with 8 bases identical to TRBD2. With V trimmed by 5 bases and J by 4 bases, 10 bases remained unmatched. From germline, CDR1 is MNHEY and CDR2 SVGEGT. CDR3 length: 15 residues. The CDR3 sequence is CASSPSGSRPYEQYF. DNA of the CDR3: TGTGCCAGCAGTCCCAGCGGGAGTCGGCCGTACGAGCAGTACTTC.

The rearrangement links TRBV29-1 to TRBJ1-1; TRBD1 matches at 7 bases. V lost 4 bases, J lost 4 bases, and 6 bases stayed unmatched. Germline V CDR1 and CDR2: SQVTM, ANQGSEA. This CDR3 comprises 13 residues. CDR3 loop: CSVGSTGATEAFF. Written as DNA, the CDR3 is TGCAGCGTTGGATCTACAGGGGCCACTGAAGCTTTCTTT. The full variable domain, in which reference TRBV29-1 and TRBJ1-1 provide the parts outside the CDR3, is SAVISQKPSRDICQRGTSLTIQCQVDSQVTMMFWYRQQPGQSLTLIATANQGSEATYESGFVIDKFPISRPNLTFSTLTVSNMSPEDSSIYLCSVGSTGATEAFFGQGTRLTVV.

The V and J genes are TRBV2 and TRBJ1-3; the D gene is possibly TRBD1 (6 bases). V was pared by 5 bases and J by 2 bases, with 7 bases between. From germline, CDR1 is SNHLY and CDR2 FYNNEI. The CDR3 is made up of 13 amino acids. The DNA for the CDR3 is TGTGCCAGCAGTAGGACAGCTGGAAACACCATATATTTT. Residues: CASSRTAGNTIYF.

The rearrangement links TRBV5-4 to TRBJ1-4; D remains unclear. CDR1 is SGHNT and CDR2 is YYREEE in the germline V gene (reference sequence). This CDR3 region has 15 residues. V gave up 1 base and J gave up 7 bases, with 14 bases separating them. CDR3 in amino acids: CASSLRRGNGEKLFF. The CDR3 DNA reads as TGTGCCAGCAGCTTGCGGAGAGGCAACGGTGAAAAACTGTTTTTT.

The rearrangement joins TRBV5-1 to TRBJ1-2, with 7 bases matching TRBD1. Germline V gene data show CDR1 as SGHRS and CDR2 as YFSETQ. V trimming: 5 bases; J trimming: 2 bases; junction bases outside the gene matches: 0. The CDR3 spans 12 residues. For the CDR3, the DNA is TGCGCCAGCAGACAGGGGAACTATGGCTACACCTTC. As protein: CASRQGNYGYTF.

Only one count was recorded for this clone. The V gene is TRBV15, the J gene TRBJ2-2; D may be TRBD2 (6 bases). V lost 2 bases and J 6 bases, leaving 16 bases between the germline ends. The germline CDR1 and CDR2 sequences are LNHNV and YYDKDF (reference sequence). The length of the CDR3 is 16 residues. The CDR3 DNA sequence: TGTGCCACCAGCAGAAAGACTAGGGGTGGGTCCGGGGAGCTGTTTTTT. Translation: CATSRKTRGGSGELFF.

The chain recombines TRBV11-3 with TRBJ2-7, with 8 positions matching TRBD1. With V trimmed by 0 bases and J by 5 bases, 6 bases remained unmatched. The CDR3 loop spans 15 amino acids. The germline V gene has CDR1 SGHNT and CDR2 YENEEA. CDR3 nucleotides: TGTGCCAGCAGCTTAGATTCCCAGGGGGCCCACGAGCAGTACTTC. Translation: CASSLDSQGAHEQYF.

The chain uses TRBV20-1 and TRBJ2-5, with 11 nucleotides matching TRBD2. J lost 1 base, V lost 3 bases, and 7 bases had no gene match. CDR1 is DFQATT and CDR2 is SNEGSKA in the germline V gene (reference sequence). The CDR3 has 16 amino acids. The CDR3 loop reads CSASLILAGVQETQYF. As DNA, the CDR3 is TGCAGTGCTAGTTTGATACTAGCGGGAGTCCAAGAGACCCAGTACTTC.

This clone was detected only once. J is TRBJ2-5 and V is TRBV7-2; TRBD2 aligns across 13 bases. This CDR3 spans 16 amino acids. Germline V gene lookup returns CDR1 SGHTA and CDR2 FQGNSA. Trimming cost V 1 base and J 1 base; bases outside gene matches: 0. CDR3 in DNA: TGTGCCAGCAGCTTAGGGACTAGCGGGGGCCAAGAGACCCAGTACTTC. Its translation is CASSLGTSGGQETQYF.

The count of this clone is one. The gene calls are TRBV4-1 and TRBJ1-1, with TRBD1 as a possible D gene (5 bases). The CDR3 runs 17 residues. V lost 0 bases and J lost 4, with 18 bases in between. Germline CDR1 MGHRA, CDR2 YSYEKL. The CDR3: CASSQENRLLQGTEAFF. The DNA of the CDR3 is TGCGCCAGCAGCCAAGAAAATAGATTGCTCCAGGGCACTGAAGCTTTCTTT.